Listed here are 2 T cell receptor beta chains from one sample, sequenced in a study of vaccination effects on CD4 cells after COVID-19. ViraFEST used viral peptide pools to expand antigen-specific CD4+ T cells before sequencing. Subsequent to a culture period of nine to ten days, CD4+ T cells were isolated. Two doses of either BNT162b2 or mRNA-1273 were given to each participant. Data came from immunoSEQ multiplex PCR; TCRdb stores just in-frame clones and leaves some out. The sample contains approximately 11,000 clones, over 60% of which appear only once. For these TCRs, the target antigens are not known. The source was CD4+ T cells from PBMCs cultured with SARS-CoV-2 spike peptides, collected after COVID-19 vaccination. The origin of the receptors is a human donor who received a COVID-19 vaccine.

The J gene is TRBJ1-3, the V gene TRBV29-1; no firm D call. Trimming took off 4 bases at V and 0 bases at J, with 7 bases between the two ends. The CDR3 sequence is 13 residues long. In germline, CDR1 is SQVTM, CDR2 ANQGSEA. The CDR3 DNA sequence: TGCAGCGTTGGTCAGAGCTCTGGAAACACCATATATTTT. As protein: CSVGQSSGNTIYF. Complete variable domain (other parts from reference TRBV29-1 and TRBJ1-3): SAVISQKPSRDICQRGTSLTIQCQVDSQVTMMFWYRQQPGQSLTLIATANQGSEATYESGFVIDKFPISRPNLTFSTLTVSNMSPEDSSIYLCSVGQSSGNTIYFGEGSWLTVV.

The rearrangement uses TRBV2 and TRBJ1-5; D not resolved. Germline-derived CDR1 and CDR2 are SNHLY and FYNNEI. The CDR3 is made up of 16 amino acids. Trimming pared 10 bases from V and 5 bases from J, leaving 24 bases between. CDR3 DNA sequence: TGTGCCACTGAGCCCGGCCCGGAGAGGGCTCATCAGCCCCAGCATTTT. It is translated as CATEPGPERAHQPQHF.